This T cell receptor beta chain was captured by sequencing in a study of cytomegalovirus exposure and HLA in healthy donors. This clone appeared a few times. The V end lost 8 bases, the J end lost 3 bases, and 14 bases lay between the germline ends. The CDR3 extends over 13 amino acids. Germline V gene sequence: CDR1 MNHNS, CDR2 SASEGT. Primers for the PCR totalled 60 Vbeta and 13 Jbeta. Assay used: immunoSEQ multiplex PCR; TCRdb lists only in-frame clones, some missing. The sample carries about 130,000 clones, less than 85% recorded once. This clonotype was sampled from a woman aged 60-70 years in good health and CMV-seropositive. Material for sequencing was PBMCs. The chain couples TRBV6-1 to TRBJ2-7; TRBD1 might be the D (5 bases). The DNA for the CDR3 is TGTGCCAGCGGCAGGGATTCGGGCTACGAGCAGTACTTC. Its translation is CASGRDSGYEQYF.